This is a list of T cell receptor beta chains from one sample in a study of blood T cell repertoires in COVID-19. Data came from immunoSEQ multiplex PCR; TCRdb stores just in-frame clones and leaves some out. This table holds hundreds of thousands of clones, roughly 86% found once. Specimen: peripheral blood. The receptor source for this set is a man between 18 and 35 years old with active or convalescent COVID-19. Each CDR3 is given with its conserved first and last residue. The D gene is left open where the match is weak. Clone sizes are given selectively: once, few, many, or a class where the clone is expanded.

clone_size: few; v_call: TRBV5-4; d_call: TRBD1; j_call: TRBJ2-7; cdr3_aa: CASSTYYRGRSDEQYF; cdr3_nt: TGTGCCAGCAGCACCTACTACAGGGGGAGGAGTGACGAGCAGTACTTC
clone_size: .; v_call: TRBV7-2; d_call: TRBD1; j_call: TRBJ1-5; cdr3_aa: CASSDSGTGEYSNQPQHF; cdr3_nt: TGTGCCAGCAGTGATTCCGGGACAGGGGAATATAGCAATCAGCCCCAGCATTTT
clone_size: .; v_call: TRBV19; d_call: .; j_call: TRBJ1-5; cdr3_aa: CASSILVGQGMHQPQHF; cdr3_nt: TGTGCCAGTAGTATCTTGGTTGGTCAGGGAATGCATCAGCCCCAGCATTTT
clone_size: .; v_call: TRBV19; d_call: .; j_call: TRBJ1-1; cdr3_aa: CASSIVRNTEAFF; cdr3_nt: TGTGCCAGTAGTATAGTTAGGAACACTGAAGCTTTCTTT
clone_size: .; v_call: TRBV5-1; d_call: .; j_call: TRBJ2-7; cdr3_aa: CASSEGGVGYF; cdr3_nt: TGCGCCAGCAGCGAAGGCGGGGTGGGGTACTTC
clone_size: .; v_call: TRBV7-7; d_call: TRBD2; j_call: TRBJ2-1; cdr3_aa: CASSLGLAPGNEQFF; cdr3_nt: TGTGCCAGCAGCTTAGGACTAGCCCCGGGGAATGAGCAGTTCTTC
clone_size: few; v_call: TRBV7-9; d_call: .; j_call: TRBJ2-3; cdr3_aa: CASSLIGGTRTDTQYF; cdr3_nt: TGTGCCAGCAGCTTAATCGGGGGGACACGCACAGATACGCAGTATTTT
clone_size: .; v_call: TRBV11-2; d_call: .; j_call: TRBJ1-3; cdr3_aa: CASSATGLPNTIYF; cdr3_nt: TGTGCCAGCAGCGCAACAGGGTTGCCCAACACCATATATTTT
clone_size: once; v_call: TRBV27; d_call: TRBD1; j_call: TRBJ1-5; cdr3_aa: CASKHLPGTGDQPQHF; cdr3_nt: TGTGCCAGCAAACACCTCCCAGGGACAGGGGATCAGCCCCAGCATTTT
clone_size: .; v_call: TRBV5-4; d_call: .; j_call: TRBJ1-2; cdr3_aa: CASSFRGNYGYTF; cdr3_nt: TGTGCCAGCAGCTTTAGGGGTAACTATGGCTACACCTTC
clone_size: .; v_call: TRBV12-3/TRBV12-4; d_call: .; j_call: TRBJ1-6; cdr3_aa: CASCPSGPSPLHF; cdr3_nt: TGTGCCAGCTGCCCTAGTGGCCCGTCACCCCTCCACTTT
clone_size: .; v_call: TRBV10-3; d_call: TRBD2; j_call: TRBJ2-4; cdr3_aa: CATRGGLAKNIQYF; cdr3_nt: TGTGCCACACGGGGGGGGCTAGCCAAAAACATTCAGTACTTC
clone_size: .; v_call: TRBV7-6; d_call: TRBD1; j_call: TRBJ2-1; cdr3_aa: CASSLDRGLYNEQFF; cdr3_nt: TGTGCCAGCAGCTTAGACAGGGGCCTTTACAATGAGCAGTTCTTC
clone_size: once; v_call: TRBV3-1/TRBV3-2; d_call: TRBD1; j_call: TRBJ2-7; cdr3_aa: CASSQSGTGGVGNEQYF; cdr3_nt: TGTGCCAGCAGCCAATCCGGGACAGGGGGCGTCGGTAACGAGCAGTACTTC
clone_size: .; v_call: TRBV7-2; d_call: .; j_call: TRBJ2-3; cdr3_aa: CASSSPQGFTTDTQYF; cdr3_nt: TGTGCCAGCAGCTCCCCCCAGGGGTTCACCACAGATACGCAGTATTTT
clone_size: once; v_call: TRBV2; d_call: TRBD2; j_call: TRBJ2-7; cdr3_aa: CASSESLAGSFEQYF; cdr3_nt: TGTGCCAGCAGTGAAAGCCTAGCGGGGAGTTTCGAGCAGTACTTC
clone_size: .; v_call: TRBV30; d_call: .; j_call: TRBJ2-7; cdr3_aa: CAWSVQGEGTF; cdr3_nt: TGTGCCTGGAGTGTACAGGGGGAGGGCACCTTC
clone_size: .; v_call: TRBV18; d_call: TRBD1; j_call: TRBJ2-7; cdr3_aa: CASSRDRGPYEQYF; cdr3_nt: TGTGCCAGCTCACGCGACAGGGGGCCATACGAGCAGTACTTC
clone_size: .; v_call: TRBV25-1; d_call: .; j_call: TRBJ1-2; cdr3_aa: CASSEFPRGPNYGYTF; cdr3_nt: TGTGCCAGCAGTGAATTCCCCAGGGGTCCTAACTATGGCTACACCTTC
clone_size: once; v_call: TRBV2; d_call: .; j_call: TRBJ2-7; cdr3_aa: CASSVEQDGREQYF; cdr3_nt: TGTGCCAGCAGTGTGGAACAGGATGGGCGCGAGCAGTACTTC
clone_size: .; v_call: TRBV4-1; d_call: .; j_call: TRBJ2-1; cdr3_aa: CASSPWGESYNEQFF; cdr3_nt: TGCGCCAGCAGCCCATGGGGCGAATCCTACAATGAGCAGTTCTTC
clone_size: .; v_call: TRBV2; d_call: .; j_call: TRBJ2-2; cdr3_aa: CASRQTGELFF; cdr3_nt: TGTGCCAGCAGACAGACCGGGGAGCTGTTTTTT
clone_size: once; v_call: TRBV19; d_call: .; j_call: TRBJ2-5; cdr3_aa: CASRSRAEETQYF; cdr3_nt: TGTGCCAGTAGAAGCAGGGCTGAAGAGACCCAGTACTTC
clone_size: .; v_call: TRBV5-1; d_call: .; j_call: TRBJ2-1; cdr3_aa: CASSLGSGGSSYNEQFF; cdr3_nt: TGCGCCAGCAGCTTGGGGTCAGGAGGAAGCTCCTACAATGAGCAGTTCTTC
clone_size: once; v_call: TRBV6-5; d_call: .; j_call: TRBJ1-4; cdr3_aa: CASSSRDNEKLFF; cdr3_nt: TGTGCCAGCAGTTCACGAGATAATGAAAAACTGTTTTTT
clone_size: .; v_call: TRBV15; d_call: TRBD2; j_call: TRBJ2-3; cdr3_aa: CATSRAGGSTDTQYF; cdr3_nt: TGTGCCACCAGCAGAGCGGGGGGATCCACAGATACGCAGTATTTT
clone_size: .; v_call: TRBV7-6; d_call: TRBD1; j_call: TRBJ2-3; cdr3_aa: CASSSRQGASADTQYF; cdr3_nt: TGTGCCAGCAGCTCGCGGCAGGGGGCTTCTGCAGATACGCAGTATTTT
clone_size: .; v_call: TRBV4-1; d_call: .; j_call: TRBJ2-3; cdr3_aa: CASSQNSHTDTQYF; cdr3_nt: TGCGCCAGCAGCCAAAATAGTCACACAGATACGCAGTATTTT
clone_size: .; v_call: TRBV19; d_call: .; j_call: TRBJ1-2; cdr3_aa: CASSTETAYYYGYTF; cdr3_nt: TGTGCCAGTAGTACGGAGACAGCCTATTACTATGGCTACACCTTC
clone_size: once; v_call: TRBV28; d_call: .; j_call: TRBJ1-6; cdr3_aa: CASSLRWSSYNSPLHF; cdr3_nt: TGTGCCAGCAGTTTACGGTGGAGCTCCTATAATTCACCCCTCCACTTT
clone_size: .; v_call: TRBV19; d_call: TRBD1; j_call: TRBJ1-5; cdr3_aa: CASSLSTGGVQPQHF; cdr3_nt: TGTGCCAGTAGTCTCAGCACAGGGGGCGTTCAGCCCCAGCATTTT
clone_size: .; v_call: TRBV18; d_call: .; j_call: TRBJ1-1; cdr3_aa: CASSPSVRTEAFF; cdr3_nt: TGTGCCAGCTCACCATCGGTCCGGACTGAAGCTTTCTTT
clone_size: .; v_call: TRBV5-1; d_call: .; j_call: TRBJ2-7; cdr3_aa: CASSLWDTLSYEQYF; cdr3_nt: TGCGCCAGCAGCTTATGGGACACTCTCTCCTACGAGCAGTACTTC
clone_size: .; v_call: TRBV5-1; d_call: TRBD2; j_call: TRBJ2-1; cdr3_aa: CASSLPSGGAGPTLNEQFF; cdr3_nt: TGCGCCAGCAGCTTGCCTAGCGGGGGGGCCGGGCCCACATTGAATGAGCAGTTCTTC
clone_size: .; v_call: TRBV11-2; d_call: TRBD1; j_call: TRBJ1-6; cdr3_aa: CASAKTGNYNSPLHF; cdr3_nt: TGTGCCAGCGCAAAGACAGGGAATTATAATTCACCCCTCCACTTT
clone_size: .; v_call: TRBV2; d_call: .; j_call: TRBJ2-2; cdr3_aa: CAINQAENTGELFF; cdr3_nt: TGTGCTATCAACCAGGCAGAGAACACCGGGGAGCTGTTTTTT
clone_size: .; v_call: TRBV18; d_call: TRBD1; j_call: TRBJ2-5; cdr3_aa: CASSPPDRGETQYF; cdr3_nt: TGTGCCAGCTCACCCCCCGACAGGGGAGAGACCCAGTACTTC
clone_size: .; v_call: TRBV5-4; d_call: TRBD1; j_call: TRBJ2-7; cdr3_aa: CASSLEWAGGNEQYF; cdr3_nt: TGTGCCAGCAGCTTGGAGTGGGCAGGGGGAAACGAGCAGTACTTC
clone_size: once; v_call: TRBV29-1; d_call: TRBD2; j_call: TRBJ2-3; cdr3_aa: CSAPSAGGPGVSDTQYF; cdr3_nt: TGCAGCGCCCCTTCAGCGGGGGGGCCGGGAGTTTCGGATACGCAGTATTTT
clone_size: .; v_call: TRBV10-3; d_call: TRBD2; j_call: TRBJ2-3; cdr3_aa: CAISESTSGFTDTQYF; cdr3_nt: TGTGCCATCAGTGAGTCGACTAGCGGGTTCACAGATACGCAGTATTTT
clone_size: .; v_call: TRBV5-8; d_call: .; j_call: TRBJ2-3; cdr3_aa: CASSGGLLTDTQYF; cdr3_nt: TGTGCCAGCAGCGGGGGACTGCTCACAGATACGCAGTATTTT
clone_size: .; v_call: TRBV5-6; d_call: TRBD2; j_call: TRBJ2-3; cdr3_aa: CASSSGLAGYQDTQYF; cdr3_nt: TGTGCCAGCAGCTCCGGACTAGCGGGGTATCAAGATACGCAGTATTTT
clone_size: once; v_call: TRBV21-1; d_call: .; j_call: TRBJ2-3; cdr3_aa: CASSTRLPTDTQYF; cdr3_nt: TGTGCCAGCAGCACACGACTCCCCACAGATACGCAGTATTTT
clone_size: .; v_call: TRBV9; d_call: TRBD1; j_call: TRBJ1-3; cdr3_aa: CASSEAGGPGNTIYF; cdr3_nt: TGTGCCAGCAGCGAGGCAGGGGGCCCTGGAAACACCATATATTTT
clone_size: .; v_call: TRBV7-9; d_call: TRBD1; j_call: TRBJ2-7; cdr3_aa: CASSPRTGGYEQYF; cdr3_nt: TGTGCCAGCAGCCCGAGGACAGGGGGGTACGAGCAGTACTTC
clone_size: .; v_call: TRBV7-9; d_call: TRBD1; j_call: TRBJ2-7; cdr3_aa: CASSGQGDEQYF; cdr3_nt: TGTGCCAGCAGCGGACAGGGGGACGAGCAGTACTTC
clone_size: .; v_call: TRBV10-1; d_call: .; j_call: TRBJ1-1; cdr3_aa: CASSEVQGLNTEAFF; cdr3_nt: TGCGCCAGCAGTGAGGTCCAGGGCCTGAACACTGAAGCTTTCTTT
clone_size: .; v_call: TRBV3-1/TRBV3-2; d_call: TRBD1; j_call: TRBJ1-1; cdr3_aa: CASSQGQGMMGTEAFF; cdr3_nt: TGTGCCAGCAGCCAAGGACAGGGGATGATGGGCACTGAAGCTTTCTTT
clone_size: .; v_call: TRBV19; d_call: TRBD1; j_call: TRBJ1-1; cdr3_aa: CASTKRGPNTEAFF; cdr3_nt: TGTGCCAGTACCAAAAGGGGGCCGAACACTGAAGCTTTCTTT
clone_size: few; v_call: TRBV18; d_call: .; j_call: TRBJ1-1; cdr3_aa: CASSIAGGGDTEAFF; cdr3_nt: TGTGCCAGCTCTATCGCGGGGGGAGGAGACACTGAAGCTTTCTTT
clone_size: .; v_call: TRBV4-3; d_call: .; j_call: TRBJ1-6; cdr3_aa: CASSPDPGENPRYSPLHF; cdr3_nt: TGCGCCAGCAGCCCAGACCCAGGGGAAAACCCGAGGTATTCACCCCTCCACTTT
clone_size: .; v_call: TRBV2; d_call: TRBD1; j_call: TRBJ1-5; cdr3_aa: CASRSGQVLDQPQHF; cdr3_nt: TGTGCCAGCCGATCGGGACAGGTACTAGATCAGCCCCAGCATTTT
clone_size: .; v_call: TRBV4-3; d_call: TRBD1; j_call: TRBJ1-6; cdr3_aa: CASSPSQGAGSPLHF; cdr3_nt: TGCGCCAGCAGCCCCTCGCAGGGGGCCGGCTCACCCCTCCACTTT
clone_size: .; v_call: TRBV6-2/TRBV6-3; d_call: TRBD1; j_call: TRBJ2-5; cdr3_aa: CASSWGQGRETQYF; cdr3_nt: TGTGCCAGCAGCTGGGGACAGGGGAGAGAGACCCAGTACTTC
clone_size: .; v_call: TRBV6-5; d_call: .; j_call: TRBJ1-2; cdr3_aa: CASSPAGYYGYTF; cdr3_nt: TGTGCCAGCAGCCCCGCAGGGTACTATGGCTACACCTTC
clone_size: .; v_call: TRBV13; d_call: TRBD2; j_call: TRBJ2-7; cdr3_aa: CASRPGLAGEQYF; cdr3_nt: TGTGCCAGCAGACCCGGACTAGCTGGCGAGCAGTACTTC
clone_size: .; v_call: TRBV4-1; d_call: .; j_call: TRBJ1-1; cdr3_aa: CASSITLNTEAFF; cdr3_nt: TGCGCCAGCAGCATAACACTGAACACTGAAGCTTTCTTT
clone_size: few; v_call: TRBV6-4; d_call: .; j_call: TRBJ1-6; cdr3_aa: CASSPRGGGDSPLHF; cdr3_nt: TGTGCCAGCAGCCCCCGCGGCGGAGGGGATTCACCCCTCCACTTT
clone_size: .; v_call: TRBV18; d_call: TRBD1; j_call: TRBJ1-6; cdr3_aa: CASSPRRGTANNSPLHF; cdr3_nt: TGTGCCAGCTCACCCCGGAGGGGGACAGCGAATAATTCACCCCTCCACTTT